The TCR beta chain under discussion was sequenced for a study of beta chain features in type 1 diabetes. The study's findings and limits: TCRB rearrangement may or may not be influenced by HLA type; here this remained unresolved. Patients with type 1 diabetes carried fewer insertions and had more deletions at their VDJ junctions. In all four CD4+ subsets, TCRB CDR3 length was significantly, moderately reduced in type 1 diabetes. Because the template was cDNA, high-expressing cells might be over-represented.

For this clone: No antigen is known for it.

All of the isolated RNA was reverse transcribed, so expressed TCRB transcripts were sequenced. Clones were sequenced by immunoSEQ multiplex PCR, and TCRdb holds only the in-frame ones, with some missing. Of 160,000 or so clones in the sample, 8% to 8.5% were seen once. The CDR3 is 13 residues long. Germline CDR1 reads KGHSH; CDR2 reads LQKENI. Trimming took off 4 bases at V and 4 bases at J, with 9 bases between the two ends. The source material was central memory CD4+ T cells from blood. The chain couples TRBV18 to TRBJ2-3; D not resolved. The receptor was derived from a woman aged 18-30 years with type 1 diabetes. CDR3 region: CASSLSVPDTQYF. CDR3 coding DNA: TGTGCCAGCTCACTCAGTGTTCCAGATACGCAGTATTTT.